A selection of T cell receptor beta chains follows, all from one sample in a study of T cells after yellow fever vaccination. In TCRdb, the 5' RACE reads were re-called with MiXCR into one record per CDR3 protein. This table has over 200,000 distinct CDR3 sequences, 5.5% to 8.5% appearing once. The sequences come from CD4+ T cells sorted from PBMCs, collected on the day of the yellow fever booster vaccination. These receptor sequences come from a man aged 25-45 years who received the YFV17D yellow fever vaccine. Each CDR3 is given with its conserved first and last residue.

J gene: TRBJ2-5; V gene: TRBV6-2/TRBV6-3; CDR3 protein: CASKKAIQETQYF
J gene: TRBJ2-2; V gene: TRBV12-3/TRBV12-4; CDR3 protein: CASRPHKNTGELFF
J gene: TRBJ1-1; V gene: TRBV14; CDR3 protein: CASSQDIRTPVTMNTEAFF
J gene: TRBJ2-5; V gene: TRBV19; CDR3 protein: CASRSTGLQETQYF
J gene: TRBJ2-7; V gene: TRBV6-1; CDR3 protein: CASTPGATYEQYF
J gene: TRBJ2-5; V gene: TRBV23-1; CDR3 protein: CASIHQAQETQYF
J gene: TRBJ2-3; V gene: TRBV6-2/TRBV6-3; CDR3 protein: CASSYGGRADITQYF
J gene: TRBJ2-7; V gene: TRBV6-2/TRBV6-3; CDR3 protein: CASSTRTGSDEQYF
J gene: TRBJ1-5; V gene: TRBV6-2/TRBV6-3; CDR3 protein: CASSNRWVQPQHF
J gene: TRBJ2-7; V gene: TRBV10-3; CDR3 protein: CAISDGLANYEQYF
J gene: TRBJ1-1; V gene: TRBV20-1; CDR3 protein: CSASRHNSRDAFF
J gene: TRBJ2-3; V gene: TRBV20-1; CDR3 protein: CSARKGADPSDTQYF
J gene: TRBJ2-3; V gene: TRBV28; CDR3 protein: CASSPPGQVEDTQYF
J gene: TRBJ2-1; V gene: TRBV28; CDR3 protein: CASSVNGAFIAYEQFF
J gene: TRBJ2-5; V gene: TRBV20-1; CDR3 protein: CSARPSGVETQYF
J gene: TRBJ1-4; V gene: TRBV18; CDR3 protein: CASSPKMTGDNEKLFF
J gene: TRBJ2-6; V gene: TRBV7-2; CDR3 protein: CASRQNRAGANVLTF
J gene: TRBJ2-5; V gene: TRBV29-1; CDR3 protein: CSVGPGEVGETQYF
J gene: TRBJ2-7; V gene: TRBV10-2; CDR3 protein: CASSDLSGGDRREQYF
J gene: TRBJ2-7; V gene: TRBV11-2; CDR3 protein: CASSRQGVGVQYF
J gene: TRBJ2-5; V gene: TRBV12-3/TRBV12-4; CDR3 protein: CASSRTGLRETQYF
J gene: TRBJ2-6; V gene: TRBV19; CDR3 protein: CASSMFALSPSGANVLTF
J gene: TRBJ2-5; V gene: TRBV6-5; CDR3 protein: CASRATAGGETQYF
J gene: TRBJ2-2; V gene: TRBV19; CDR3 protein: CASSGLAGSGELFF
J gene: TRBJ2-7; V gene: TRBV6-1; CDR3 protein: CASVGGPASEQYF
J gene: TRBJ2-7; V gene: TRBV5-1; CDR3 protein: CASGVGGGSYEQYF
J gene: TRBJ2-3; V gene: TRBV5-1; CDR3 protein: CASMGQGTDTQYF
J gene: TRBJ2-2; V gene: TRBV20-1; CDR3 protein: CGGLLLGGNTGELFF
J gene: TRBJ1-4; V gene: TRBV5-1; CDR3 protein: CASSLTGEEKLFF
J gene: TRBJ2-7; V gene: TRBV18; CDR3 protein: CASSPVQGPWEEQYF
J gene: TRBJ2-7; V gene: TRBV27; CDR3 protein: CASIYGTSQGYEQYF
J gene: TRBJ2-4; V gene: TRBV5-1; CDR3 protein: CASSLGDAKNIQYF
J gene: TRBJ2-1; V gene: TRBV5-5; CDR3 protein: CASSSSYGNEQFF
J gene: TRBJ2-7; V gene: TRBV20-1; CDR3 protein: CSAGGYSYEQYF
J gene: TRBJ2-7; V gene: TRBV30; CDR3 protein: CAWGLHGSSYEQYF
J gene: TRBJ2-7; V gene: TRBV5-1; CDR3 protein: CASSLQDPLYEQYF
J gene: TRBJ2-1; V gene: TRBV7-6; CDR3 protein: CASSMTSGRYNEQFF
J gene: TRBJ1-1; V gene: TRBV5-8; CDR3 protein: CASTHYTVNTEAFF
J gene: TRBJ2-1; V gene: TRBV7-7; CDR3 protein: CASSAGGGGYNEQFF
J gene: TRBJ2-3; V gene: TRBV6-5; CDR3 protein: CASSTEGDTQYF
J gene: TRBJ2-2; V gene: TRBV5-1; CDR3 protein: CASSSLQGAGTGELFF
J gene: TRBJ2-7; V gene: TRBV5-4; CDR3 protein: CASSRGGSGYEQYF